This TCR beta chain appears in the sequencing data of a study of identical twins. Study-level results: Twins shared beta out-of-frame sequences in excess, but this excess was weaker.

Donors were all healthy Caucasians. Template switching introduced a universal primer site, and the cDNA bore unique molecular identifiers. MiXCR, applied by TCRdb to the 5' RACE reads, yields one record per CDR3 protein. The sample has about 280,000 distinct CDR3 sequences, roughly 8.6% seen once. This clonotype was seen many times. Antigen unknown. The sample was also reused in another study, on yellow fever vaccine responses in identical twins.

This TCR was recovered from a woman between 18 and 29 years old in good health. Input material: memory (CD45RO+) T cells sorted from blood.

CDR3 sequence reads: CASKMSSGGSSYEQYF. CDR3 bases: TGTGCCAGCAAGATGAGTAGCGGAGGGAGCTCCTACGAGCAGTACTTC. The V gene is TRBV6-1, the J gene TRBJ2-7; possible D gene TRBD2, 6 bases. The CDR3 extends over 16 amino acids. Trimming removed 7 bases from V and 0 bases from J, with 19 bases in between. Germline V lookup: CDR1 MNHNS, CDR2 SASEGT.